This T cell receptor beta chain appears in the sequencing data of a study of T cells in Graves' hyperthyroidism and ophthalmopathy. Regarding the study as a whole: In simple terms, a model built on 13 V-J features told ophthalmopathy apart from stable hyperthyroidism.

Trimming took 5 bases from V and 4 from J, leaving 12 bases between them. The CDR3 has 13 residues. Germline V gives CDR1 LNHDA, CDR2 SQIVND (reference sequence). For this clonotype: What it recognizes is unknown.

What was amplified from RNA transcripts were TCR beta CDR3 regions. TCR CDR3 underwent first-round RT-PCR with the HTBI primer set. One entry per CDR3 protein results from TCRdb running MiXCR on the multiplex PCR reads. Seen here are about 560,000 distinct CDR3 sequences, approximately 15% observed once, and the top ten hold around a sixth. A lack of ophthalmopathy progression within 18 months defined stable Graves' hyperthyroidism. The source is a woman aged 18-29 years with Graves' hyperthyroidism. The chain employs TRBV19 and TRBJ2-7; D gene unclear. Sequenced input: blood. CDR3 sequence reads: CASSPALAYEQYF. DNA of the CDR3: TGTGCCAGTAGTCCGGCGCTGGCGTACGAGCAGTACTTC.